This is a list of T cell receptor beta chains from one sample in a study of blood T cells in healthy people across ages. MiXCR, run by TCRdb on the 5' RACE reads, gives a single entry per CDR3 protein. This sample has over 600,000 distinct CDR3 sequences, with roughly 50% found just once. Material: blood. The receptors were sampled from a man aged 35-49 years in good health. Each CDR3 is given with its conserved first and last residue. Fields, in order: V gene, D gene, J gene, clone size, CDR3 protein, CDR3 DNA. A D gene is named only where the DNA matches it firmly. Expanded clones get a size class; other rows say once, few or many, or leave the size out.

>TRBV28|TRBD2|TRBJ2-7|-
CASSDRTSPYEQYF
TGTGCCAGCAGCGATCGGACTAGCCCCTACGAGCAGTACTTC
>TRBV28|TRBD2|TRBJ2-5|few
CASTHSVVVAGGPYQETQYF
TGTGCCAGCACCCATTCGGTGGTGGTAGCGGGGGGTCCCTACCAAGAGACCCAGTACTTC
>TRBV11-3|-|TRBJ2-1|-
CASSSNRFVGNEQFF
TGTGCCAGCAGCTCTAACAGGTTTGTCGGCAATGAGCAGTTCTTC
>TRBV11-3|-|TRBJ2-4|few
CASSPDAAANIQYF
TGTGCCAGCAGCCCCGATGCAGCTGCAAACATTCAGTACTTC
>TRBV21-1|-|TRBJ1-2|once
CASSKEAGEGYGYTF
TGTGCCAGCAGCAAAGAGGCAGGGGAGGGCTATGGCTACACCTTC
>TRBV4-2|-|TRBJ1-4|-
CASSQEGSRGEKLFF
TGTGCCAGCAGCCAAGAAGGTAGCAGAGGAGAAAAACTGTTTTTT
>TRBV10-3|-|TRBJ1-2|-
CAISAGLYGYTF
TGTGCCATCAGTGCAGGACTATATGGCTACACCTTC
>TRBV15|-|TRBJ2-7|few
CASGRGDSYEQYF
TGTGCCTCCGGACGGGGAGACTCCTACGAGCAGTACTTC
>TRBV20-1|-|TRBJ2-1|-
CSARDQSEGSYEQFF
TGCAGTGCTAGAGATCAGAGCGAGGGTTCCTACGAGCAGTTCTTC
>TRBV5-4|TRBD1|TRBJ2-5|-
CASSSLGTEETQYF
TGTGCCAGCAGCTCACTTGGGACAGAAGAGACCCAGTACTTC